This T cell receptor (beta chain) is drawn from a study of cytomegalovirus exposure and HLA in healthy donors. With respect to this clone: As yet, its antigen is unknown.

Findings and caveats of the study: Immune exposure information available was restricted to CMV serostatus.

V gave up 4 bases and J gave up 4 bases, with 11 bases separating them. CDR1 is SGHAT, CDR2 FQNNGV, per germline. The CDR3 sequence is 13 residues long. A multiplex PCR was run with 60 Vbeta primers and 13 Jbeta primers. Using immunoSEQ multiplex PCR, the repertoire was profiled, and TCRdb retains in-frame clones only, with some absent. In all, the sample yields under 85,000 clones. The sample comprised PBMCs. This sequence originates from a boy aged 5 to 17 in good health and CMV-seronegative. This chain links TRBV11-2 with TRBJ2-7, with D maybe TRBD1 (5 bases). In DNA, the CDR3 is TGTGCCAGCAGCTCCCAGCAGGGTTACGAGCAGTACTTC. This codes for CASSSQQGYEQYF.